This is a list of T cell receptor beta chains from one sample in a study of T cell responses to AZD1222 COVID-19 vaccine. The protocol was immunoSEQ multiplex PCR, while the TCRdb copy is restricted to in-frame clones and leaves out a portion. The table shows over 100,000 clones, with approximately 89% occurring only once. The sample here was peripheral blood, taken on day 0 of AZD1222 vaccination. The source is an adult in good health. Each CDR3 is given with its conserved first and last residue. Fields, in order: V gene, CDR3 length, D gene, clone size, J gene, CDR3 DNA, CDR3 protein. D genes are given only for firm matches. Size is stated for part of the rows, as once, few or many counts, or as a class when the clone is expanded.

>TRBV7-2|15|.|.|TRBJ1-2
TGTGCCAGCAGCTCGACAGGTGGAAAAGGCTATGGCTACACCTTC
CASSSTGGKGYGYTF
>TRBV11-3|15|TRBD1|.|TRBJ2-2
TGTGCCAGCAGCTACGGGACAGTGAACACCGGGGAGCTGTTTTTT
CASSYGTVNTGELFF
>TRBV7-3|13|.|.|TRBJ2-3
TGTGCCAGCAGCTTTTCGACGGGAGATACGCAGTATTTT
CASSFSTGDTQYF
>TRBV5-1|11|.|.|TRBJ2-5
TGCGCCAGCAGCAACCTCTGGGCCCAGTACTTC
CASSNLWAQYF
>TRBV7-9|19|TRBD1|.|TRBJ1-5
TGTGCCAGCAGCTTAGCCAGGGGAGGGGGCAGGGCCAGGAATCAGCCCCAGCATTTT
CASSLARGGGRARNQPQHF
>TRBV2|15|TRBD1|.|TRBJ1-1
TGTGCCAGCAGTGAAGCAAGGCAGGGGGCGGATGAAGCTTTCTTT
CASSEARQGADEAFF
>TRBV12-3/TRBV12-4|12|.|.|TRBJ2-7
TGTGCCAGCAGCGGGACGGATTACGAGCAGTACTTC
CASSGTDYEQYF
>TRBV6-5|13|.|.|TRBJ2-7
TGTGCCAGCAGTTACTCGAATATACCCGAGCAGTACTTC
CASSYSNIPEQYF
>TRBV11-2|14|.|.|TRBJ2-7
TGTGCCAGCAGCCTCGACAGTCGAGCCTACGAGCAGTACTTC
CASSLDSRAYEQYF
>TRBV4-2|15|.|.|TRBJ1-1
TGTGCCAGCAGCCAAGGGGACGGTAGAAACACTGAAGCTTTCTTT
CASSQGDGRNTEAFF
>TRBV11-3|9|.|.|TRBJ1-2
TGTGCCAGCAGCCCTACAGAATTCTTC
CASSPTEFF
>TRBV7-2|15|TRBD2|few|TRBJ2-7
TGTGCCAGCAGCTTAGGGGGGGGTAGCTCCTACGAGCAGTACTTC
CASSLGGGSSYEQYF
>TRBV30|14|.|.|TRBJ1-2
TGTGCCTGGAGTGTAGGTGGTATTGGCGATGGCTACACCTTC
CAWSVGGIGDGYTF
>TRBV7-2|15|TRBD1|.|TRBJ1-4
TGTGCCAGCAGCTTAGGGACAGGGAAGTACGAAAAACTGTTTTTT
CASSLGTGKYEKLFF
>TRBV3-1/TRBV3-2|14|.|.|TRBJ1-4
TGTGCCAGCAGCGACAGGCCGGGTAATGAAAAACTGTTTTTT
CASSDRPGNEKLFF
>TRBV25-1|12|.|.|TRBJ1-2
TGTGCCAGCAGTGGAGGGGGGGTTGGCTACACCTTC
CASSGGGVGYTF
>TRBV7-9|12|.|.|TRBJ1-1
TGTGCCAGCCGAGAGGGGAACACTGAAGCTTTCTTT
CASREGNTEAFF
>TRBV11-2|11|.|.|TRBJ2-3
TGTGCCAGCAGCTTAGAAGATACGCAGTATTTT
CASSLEDTQYF
>TRBV6-2/TRBV6-3|15|TRBD1|.|TRBJ2-7
TGTGCCAGCAGTTCTACGACAGGGGGCAGGTACGAGCAGTACTTC
CASSSTTGGRYEQYF
>TRBV6-5|15|TRBD1|few|TRBJ1-5
TGTGCCAGCAGTTTAATTCCGGGACAGTATCAGCCCCAGCATTTT
CASSLIPGQYQPQHF
>TRBV15|15|TRBD1|.|TRBJ1-1
TGTGCCACCAGCACAACACAGGGGGAGGGCACTGAAGCTTTCTTT
CATSTTQGEGTEAFF
>TRBV19|13|TRBD1|.|TRBJ1-2
TGTGCCACTAAACAGGGGCCTAACTATGGCTACACCTTC
CATKQGPNYGYTF
>TRBV12-3/TRBV12-4|13|.|.|TRBJ2-5
TGTGCCAGCAGTTTGCGGATTTCAGAGACCCAGTACTTC
CASSLRISETQYF
>TRBV7-9|12|.|.|TRBJ1-1
TGTGCCAGCAGCGCCGACGGGGGGAGGTCTTTCTTT
CASSADGGRSFF
>TRBV6-1|16|.|.|TRBJ2-7
TGTGCCAGCAGTGAAGGTTACAGGGTGACCACCTACGAGCAGTACTTC
CASSEGYRVTTYEQYF
>TRBV19|16|TRBD1|once|TRBJ2-7
TGTGCCAGTACCTCATTCTCGACAGGGGGCTTGTACGAGCAGTACTTC
CASTSFSTGGLYEQYF
>TRBV6-5|15|.|.|TRBJ2-6
TGTGCCAGCAGTTCTGACAGCTCTGGGGCCAACGTCCTGACTTTC
CASSSDSSGANVLTF